This TCR beta chain was documented in a study of blood T cell repertoires in COVID-19. Looked up from germline, CDR1 is SGHRS and CDR2 is YFSETQ. CDR3 size: 13 residues. The V and J ends lost 4 bases and 0 bases respectively, with 7 bases between them. Enrolled during active infection, Seattle patients were then followed longitudinally. Original handling: Amplification of reference gene primers provided the estimated nucleated cell counts. Clones were read by immunoSEQ multiplex PCR, and TCRdb kept only the in-frame ones, dropping some. The V and J calls and clone size are taken from that table; D and trimming were inferred from the DNA. This sample has fewer than 450,000 clones, with around 89% found just once.

The clonotype comes from a woman aged 45 to 65 with COVID-19, enrolled during active disease. V usage is TRBV5-1 and J usage is TRBJ1-2; D unclear. The source material was peripheral blood. CDR3 residues: CASSHGSNYGYTF. Written as DNA, the CDR3 is TGCGCCAGCAGCCACGGGTCTAACTATGGCTACACCTTC.